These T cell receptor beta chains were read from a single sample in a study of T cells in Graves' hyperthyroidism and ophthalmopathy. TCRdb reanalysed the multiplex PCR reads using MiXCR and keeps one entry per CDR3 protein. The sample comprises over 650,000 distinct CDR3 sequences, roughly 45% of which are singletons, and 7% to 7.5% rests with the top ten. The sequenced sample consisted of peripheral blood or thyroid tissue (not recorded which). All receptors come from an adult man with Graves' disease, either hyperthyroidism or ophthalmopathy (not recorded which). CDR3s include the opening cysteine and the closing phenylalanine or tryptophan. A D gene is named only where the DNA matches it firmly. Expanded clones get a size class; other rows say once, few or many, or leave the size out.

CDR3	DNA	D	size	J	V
CASSLGTGGLNTEAFF	TGCGCCAGCAGTCTCGGGACAGGGGGATTGAACACTGAAGCTTTCTTT	TRBD1	.	TRBJ1-1	TRBV5-1
CASRDADRGNEKLFF	TGTGCCAGCAGAGATGCCGACAGGGGTAATGAAAAACTGTTTTTT	TRBD1	.	TRBJ1-4	TRBV2
CASSPSLGGNQPQHF	TGTGCCAGCTCACCCTCGCTCGGGGGCAATCAGCCCCAGCATTTT	.	.	TRBJ1-5	TRBV11-1
CASSETGTGRETQYF	TGTGCCAGCAGCGAGACCGGGACGGGACGGGAGACCCAGTACTTC	.	once	TRBJ2-5	TRBV9
CASSFGRGVGTEAFF	TGTGCCAGCAGCTTTGGCAGGGGGGTTGGCACTGAAGCTTTCTTT	TRBD1	.	TRBJ1-1	TRBV7-6
CASSQDRAGEWATQYF	TGTGCCAGCAGCCAAGACAGGGCGGGAGAGTGGGCGACCCAGTACTTC	.	.	TRBJ2-5	TRBV7-9
CASNSAYGYTF	TGTGCCAGCAACTCGGCGTATGGCTACACCTTC	.	many	TRBJ1-2	TRBV2
CASSQANEKLFF	TGTGCCAGCAGCCAAGCTAATGAAAAACTGTTTTTT	.	.	TRBJ1-4	TRBV7-2
CASSLTGADTEAFF	TGTGCCAGCAGCTTAACGGGGGCTGACACTGAAGCTTTCTTT	.	many	TRBJ1-1	TRBV7-9
CAISTTTVQVDEKLFF	TGTGCCATCAGTACTACGACTGTGCAGGTGGATGAAAAACTGTTTTTT	.	.	TRBJ1-4	TRBV10-3
CASSLLSGRGTQYF	TGTGCCAGCAGCCTACTCAGCGGGAGAGGGACCCAGTACTTC	TRBD2	.	TRBJ2-5	TRBV5-6
CATSRDPPPEPIRYSNQPQHF	TGTGCCACCAGCAGAGATCCCCCCCCGGAGCCTATCCGTTATAGCAATCAGCCCCAGCATTTT	.	.	TRBJ1-5	TRBV15
CASSRRAEGTEAFF	TGTGCCAGCAGTCGGAGGGCAGAAGGTACTGAAGCTTTCTTT	.	.	TRBJ1-1	TRBV12-3/TRBV12-4
CATSTRLRGQGGNSPLHF	TGTGCCACCAGCACGCGCCTGCGGGGACAGGGAGGTAATTCACCCCTCCACTTT	TRBD1	.	TRBJ1-6	TRBV15
CASKGTRGQGIRNQPQHF	TGCGCCAGCAAGGGTACGCGTGGACAGGGGATTCGGAATCAGCCCCAGCATTTT	TRBD1	.	TRBJ1-5	TRBV5-1
CSAEGGAGYGYTF	TGCAGCGCTGAGGGGGGGGCTGGCTATGGCTACACCTTC	.	many	TRBJ1-2	TRBV29-1
CASSQDRGQEETQYF	TGTGCCAGCAGCCAGGACAGGGGGCAGGAAGAGACCCAGTACTTC	TRBD1	many	TRBJ2-5	TRBV7-2
CASSESRAQALRTGELFF	TGTGCCAGCAGTGAATCCCGGGCGCAGGCCCTGCGGACCGGGGAGCTGTTTTTT	.	.	TRBJ2-2	TRBV2
CSASPQGASQETQYF	TGCAGTGCCTCACCACAGGGGGCTAGTCAAGAGACCCAGTACTTC	TRBD1	few	TRBJ2-5	TRBV20-1
CASSLTGVAYNSPLHF	TGTGCCAGCAGCTTAACAGGGGTGGCCTATAATTCACCCCTCCACTTT	TRBD1	many	TRBJ1-6	TRBV7-8
CASSWTSNQPQHF	TGTGCCAGCAGCTGGACAAGCAATCAGCCCCAGCATTTT	.	many	TRBJ1-5	TRBV19
CASSLVYNSYEQYF	TGCGCCAGCAGCTTAGTCTACAACTCCTACGAGCAGTACTTC	.	.	TRBJ2-7	TRBV5-1
CASSGDPSGYTF	TGTGCCAGCAGCGGGGACCCTTCGGGCTACACCTTC	.	many	TRBJ1-2	TRBV7-9
CSARDLEGNSPLHF	TGCAGTGCTAGAGATCTGGAGGGAAATTCACCCCTCCACTTT	.	few	TRBJ1-6	TRBV20-1
CASSPGTPNQPQHF	TGTGCCAGCAGTCCCGGGACCCCCAATCAGCCCCAGCATTTT	.	few	TRBJ1-5	TRBV12-3/TRBV12-4
CSARSQRVADTEAFF	TGCAGTGCTAGAAGTCAAAGGGTGGCGGACACTGAAGCTTTCTTT	.	.	TRBJ1-1	TRBV20-1
CASSGWYEQYF	TGTGCCAGCAGTGGCTGGTACGAGCAGTACTTC	.	many	TRBJ2-7	TRBV25-1
CASSDGQVFSNQPQHF	TGTGCCAGCAGTGACGGACAGGTATTTAGCAATCAGCCCCAGCATTTT	TRBD1	.	TRBJ1-5	TRBV2
CATSRDRSGLSPLHF	TGTGCCACCAGCAGAGATCGGTCAGGGCTTTCACCCCTCCACTTT	.	.	TRBJ1-6	TRBV15
CASSGWDSTPNTEAFF	TGTGCCAGCAGTGGGTGGGACAGTACGCCGAACACTGAAGCTTTCTTT	TRBD1	.	TRBJ1-1	TRBV25-1
CASSARAQETQYF	TGTGCCAGCAGTGCTCGGGCCCAAGAGACCCAGTACTTC	.	.	TRBJ2-5	TRBV25-1
CASSSSMIGYTF	TGTGCCAGCAGCTCCTCCATGATCGGCTACACCTTC	.	.	TRBJ1-2	TRBV11-2
CASGPDRVYGYTF	TGTGCTAGTGGTCCTGACAGAGTCTATGGCTACACCTTC	.	.	TRBJ1-2	TRBV12-5
CASSEFRVALGEAFF	TGTGCCAGCAGTGAATTCAGGGTAGCGTTGGGTGAAGCTTTCTTT	.	many	TRBJ1-1	TRBV2
CASSLGTASETQYF	TGTGCCAGCAGTCTCGGGACAGCCTCGGAGACCCAGTACTTC	TRBD1	few	TRBJ2-5	TRBV25-1
CASSVVGANVLTF	TGTGCCAGCAGCGTTGTTGGGGCCAACGTCCTGACTTTC	.	.	TRBJ2-6	TRBV25-1
CASSLVSRDSRRETQYF	TGTGCCAGCAGTCTAGTATCCCGGGACAGCAGGAGAGAGACCCAGTACTTC	TRBD1	few	TRBJ2-5	TRBV12-3/TRBV12-4
CASSERMYF	TGTGCCAGCAGCGAACGAATGTATTTT	.	.	TRBJ1-3	TRBV9
CAQASSYEQYF	TGTGCCCAAGCCTCTTCCTACGAGCAGTACTTC	.	few	TRBJ2-7	TRBV2
CASSDSQASVETQYF	TGTGCCAGCAGTGATTCACAGGCGTCTGTGGAGACCCAGTACTTC	.	.	TRBJ2-5	TRBV6-1
CASSQGGEGYTF	TGTGCCAGCAGCCAGGGGGGGGAAGGCTACACCTTC	TRBD1	.	TRBJ1-2	TRBV2
CASSLEANNQPQHF	TGTGCCAGCAGTTTGGAGGCGAACAATCAGCCCCAGCATTTT	.	.	TRBJ1-5	TRBV10-3
CASSLDYRGRNSPLHF	TGTGCCAGCAGCTTAGATTATCGGGGGCGAAATTCACCCCTCCACTTT	.	many	TRBJ1-6	TRBV7-2
CASILQGLAGEAFF	TGTGCCAGCATCCTCCAAGGTTTGGCAGGTGAAGCTTTCTTT	.	once	TRBJ1-1	TRBV12-3/TRBV12-4
CASSLVTGGRFGNQPQHF	TGTGCCAGCAGCTTGGTGACAGGGGGCAGGTTTGGTAATCAGCCCCAGCATTTT	TRBD1	once	TRBJ1-5	TRBV7-9